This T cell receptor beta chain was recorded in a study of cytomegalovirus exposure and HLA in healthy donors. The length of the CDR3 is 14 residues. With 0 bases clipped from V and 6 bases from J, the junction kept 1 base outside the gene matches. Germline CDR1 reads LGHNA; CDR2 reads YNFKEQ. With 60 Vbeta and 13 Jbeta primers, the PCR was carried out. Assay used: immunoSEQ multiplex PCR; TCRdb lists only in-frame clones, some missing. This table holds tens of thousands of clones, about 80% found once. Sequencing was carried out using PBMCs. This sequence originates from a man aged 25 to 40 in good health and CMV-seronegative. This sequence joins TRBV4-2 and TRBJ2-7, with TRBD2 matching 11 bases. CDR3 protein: CASSQELAGGEQYF. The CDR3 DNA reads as TGTGCCAGCAGCCAAGAGCTAGCGGGGGGCGAGCAGTACTTC.